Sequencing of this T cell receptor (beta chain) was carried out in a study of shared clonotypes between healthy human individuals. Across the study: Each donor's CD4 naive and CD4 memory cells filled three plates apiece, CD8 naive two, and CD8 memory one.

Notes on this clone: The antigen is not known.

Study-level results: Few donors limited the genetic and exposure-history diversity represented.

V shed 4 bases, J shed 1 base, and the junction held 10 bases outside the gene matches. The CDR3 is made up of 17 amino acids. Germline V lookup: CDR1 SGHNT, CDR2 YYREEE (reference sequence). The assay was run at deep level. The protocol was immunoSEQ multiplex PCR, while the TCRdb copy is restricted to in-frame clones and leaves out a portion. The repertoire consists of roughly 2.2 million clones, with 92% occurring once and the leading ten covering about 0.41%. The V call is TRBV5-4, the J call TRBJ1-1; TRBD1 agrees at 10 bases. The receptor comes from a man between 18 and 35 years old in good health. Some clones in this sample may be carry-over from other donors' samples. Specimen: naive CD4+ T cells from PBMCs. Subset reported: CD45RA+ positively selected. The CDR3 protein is CASSGRGDRGWNTEAFF. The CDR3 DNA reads TGTGCCAGCAGCGGAAGGGGGGACAGGGGTTGGAACACTGAAGCTTTCTTT.